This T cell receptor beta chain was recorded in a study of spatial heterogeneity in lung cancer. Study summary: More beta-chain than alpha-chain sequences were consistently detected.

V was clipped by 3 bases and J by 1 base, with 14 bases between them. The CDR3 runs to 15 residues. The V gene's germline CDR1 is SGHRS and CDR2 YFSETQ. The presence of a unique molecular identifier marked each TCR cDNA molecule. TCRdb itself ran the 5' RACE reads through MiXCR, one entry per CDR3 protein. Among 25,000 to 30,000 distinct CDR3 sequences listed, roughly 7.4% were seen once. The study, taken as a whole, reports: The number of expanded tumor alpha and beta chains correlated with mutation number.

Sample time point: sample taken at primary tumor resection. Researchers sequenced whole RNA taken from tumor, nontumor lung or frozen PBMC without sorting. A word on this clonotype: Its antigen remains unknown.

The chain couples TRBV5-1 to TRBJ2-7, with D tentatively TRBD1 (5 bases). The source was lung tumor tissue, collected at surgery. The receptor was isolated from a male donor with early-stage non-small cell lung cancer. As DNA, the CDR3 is TGCGCCAGCAGCTCGCACTTGGGGCAGTCCTACGAGCAGTACTTC. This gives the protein CASSSHLGQSYEQYF.